These T cell receptor beta chains were read from a single sample in a study of early T cells in non-severe SARS-CoV-2 infection. TCRdb re-analysed the 5' RACE reads in MiXCR, keeping a single row per CDR3 protein. The profile shows around 30,000 distinct CDR3 sequences, roughly 5% of them singletons. The sample was whole blood. The receptors derive from an adult who was a healthcare worker with PCR-confirmed SARS-CoV-2 infection or an uninfected control (not recorded which). CDR3s include the opening cysteine and the closing phenylalanine or tryptophan. A D gene is named only where the DNA matches it firmly. Part of the rows lack a size; the others show once, few, many or a class for expanded clones.

d_call | clone_size | cdr3_length | j_call | v_call | cdr3_aa | cdr3_nt
- | few | 16 | TRBJ2-1 | TRBV25-1 | CASSGVGQGSLNEQFF | TGTGCCAGCAGTGGGGTAGGGCAGGGTTCGTTGAATGAGCAGTTCTTC
- | many | 16 | TRBJ1-1 | TRBV15 | CATSRDRAGEYAEAFF | TGTGCCACCAGCAGAGATAGGGCAGGGGAGTACGCTGAAGCTTTCTTT
- | many | 13 | TRBJ1-2 | TRBV6-2/TRBV6-3 | CASSYRDSYGYTF | TGTGCCAGCAGTTACCGGGACTCTTATGGCTACACCTTC
TRBD2 | - | 17 | TRBJ2-1 | TRBV4-3 | CASSPHLGGRPYNEQFF | TGCGCCAGCAGCCCCCATCTCGGCGGGAGACCCTACAATGAGCAGTTCTTC
- | many | 14 | TRBJ1-3 | TRBV5-1 | CASSLPDSGNTIYF | TGCGCCAGCAGCCTGCCAGACTCTGGAAACACCATATATTTT
TRBD1 | many | 17 | TRBJ2-4 | TRBV12-3/TRBV12-4 | CASSLAGQGAAKNIQYF | TGTGCCAGCAGTTTAGCGGGGCAGGGGGCGGCCAAAAACATTCAGTACTTC
- | few | 15 | TRBJ2-1 | TRBV5-6 | CASSLIRILPNEQFF | TGTGCCAGCAGCTTGATACGTATCTTGCCCAATGAGCAGTTCTTC
TRBD1 | few | 13 | TRBJ1-1 | TRBV6-2/TRBV6-3 | CASSYGQGAGAFF | TGTGCCAGCAGTTACGGACAGGGGGCAGGGGCTTTCTTT
- | many | 15 | TRBJ2-7 | TRBV28 | CASSSISGLSYEQYF | TGTGCCAGCAGCTCCATCTCAGGGCTCTCCTACGAGCAGTACTTC
- | many | 15 | TRBJ2-4 | TRBV7-2 | CASSTPSLAKNIQYF | TGTGCCAGCAGCACCCCTTCTCTAGCCAAAAACATTCAGTACTTC
TRBD1 | many | 15 | TRBJ2-7 | TRBV6-1 | CASSERVTGGYEQYF | TGTGCCAGCAGTGAAAGGGTGACAGGGGGCTACGAGCAGTACTTC
TRBD1 | few | 15 | TRBJ1-5 | TRBV6-5 | CASSYGGQGNQPQHF | TGTGCCAGCAGTTACGGGGGACAGGGCAATCAGCCCCAGCATTTT
- | many | 15 | TRBJ1-5 | TRBV12-3/TRBV12-4 | CASSLAGSGNQPQHF | TGTGCCAGCAGCCTGGCAGGGAGCGGCAATCAGCCCCAGCATTTT
- | many | 13 | TRBJ1-2 | TRBV6-1 | CASIRTANYGYTF | TGTGCCAGCATTAGGACAGCTAACTATGGCTACACCTTC
- | few | 15 | TRBJ2-4 | TRBV12-3/TRBV12-4 | CASSLQGAAKNIQYF | TGTGCCAGCAGTTTACAGGGAGCAGCCAAAAACATTCAGTACTTC
- | - | 14 | TRBJ1-2 | TRBV6-1 | CASMEYSVNYGYTF | TGTGCCAGCATGGAATACAGTGTTAACTATGGCTACACCTTC
- | - | 15 | TRBJ2-7 | TRBV6-1 | CASSEAHKGGYEQYF | TGTGCCAGCAGTGAAGCTCACAAAGGGGGTTACGAGCAGTACTTC
- | many | 14 | TRBJ2-5 | TRBV19 | CASTKGDKQETQYF | TGTGCCAGTACGAAAGGGGATAAACAAGAGACCCAGTACTTC
TRBD1 | many | 13 | TRBJ1-1 | TRBV29-1 | CSGAKGAGTEAFF | TGCAGCGGAGCCAAGGGGGCAGGGACTGAAGCTTTCTTT
- | many | 11 | TRBJ2-1 | TRBV28 | CASSPSYEQFF | TGTGCCAGCAGCCCATCATATGAGCAGTTCTTC
- | few | 12 | TRBJ1-1 | TRBV6-1 | CASSDRITEAFF | TGTGCCAGCAGCGACAGGATTACTGAAGCTTTCTTT
TRBD2 | few | 14 | TRBJ2-3 | TRBV27 | CASSFGGTTDTQYF | TGTGCCAGCAGTTTCGGGGGGACTACAGATACGCAGTATTTT
TRBD2 | few | 17 | TRBJ2-5 | TRBV6-1 | CASSKGEMGLASETQYF | TGTGCCAGCAGTAAGGGGGAGATGGGACTAGCCTCAGAGACCCAGTACTTC
TRBD2 | many | 15 | TRBJ2-2 | TRBV28 | CASSGSGRATGELFF | TGTGCCAGCAGTGGATCAGGGAGGGCCACCGGGGAGCTGTTTTTT
TRBD1 | many | 15 | TRBJ1-5 | TRBV6-5 | CASSGDRGLNQPQHF | TGTGCCAGCAGTGGGGACAGGGGGCTCAATCAGCCCCAGCATTTT
TRBD1 | many | 13 | TRBJ2-7 | TRBV19 | CASSIGQGDEQYF | TGTGCCAGTAGTATAGGGCAGGGGGACGAGCAGTACTTC
- | many | 14 | TRBJ2-7 | TRBV7-8 | CASSLISFGEAQYF | TGTGCCAGCAGCTTAATTTCATTTGGGGAGGCGCAGTACTTC
TRBD1 | many | 12 | TRBJ1-1 | TRBV5-5 | CASSAGGTEAFF | TGTGCCAGCAGCGCAGGGGGCACTGAAGCTTTCTTT
- | - | 14 | TRBJ2-7 | TRBV27 | CASRREGGAYEQYF | TGTGCCAGCAGGAGGGAGGGGGGGGCCTACGAGCAGTACTTC
TRBD1 | - | 14 | TRBJ1-2 | TRBV7-2 | CASSRGQSNYGYTF | TGTGCCAGCAGCCGGGGACAGAGCAACTATGGCTACACCTTC
TRBD2 | many | 15 | TRBJ2-3 | TRBV5-4 | CASSPPNGRADTQYF | TGTGCCAGCAGCCCGCCAAATGGGAGGGCAGATACGCAGTATTTT
- | many | 15 | TRBJ2-1 | TRBV29-1 | CSVGRGIGSYNEQFF | TGCAGCGTTGGGAGAGGGATAGGATCCTACAATGAGCAGTTCTTC
- | many | 14 | TRBJ2-3 | TRBV5-5 | CASSLEGSTDTQYF | TGTGCCAGCAGCTTGGAGGGTAGCACAGATACGCAGTATTTT
TRBD2 | many | 17 | TRBJ2-2 | TRBV10-1 | CASSEIAGGPVTGELFF | TGCGCCAGCAGTGAAATAGCGGGAGGGCCGGTCACCGGGGAGCTGTTTTTT
TRBD1 | many | 15 | TRBJ1-2 | TRBV29-1 | CSVGTGVEDNYGYTF | TGCAGCGTTGGGACAGGGGTTGAAGATAACTATGGCTACACCTTC
- | many | 12 | TRBJ1-2 | TRBV20-1 | CSARDRDYGYTF | TGCAGTGCTAGAGACAGGGACTATGGCTACACCTTC
- | many | 17 | TRBJ2-7 | TRBV28 | CASSLRSTPLTAHEQYF | TGTGCCAGCAGTTTGCGGAGCACACCTCTGACAGCCCACGAGCAGTACTTC
TRBD1 | few | 14 | TRBJ1-3 | TRBV20-1 | CSAAQGWSGNTIYF | TGCAGTGCGGCACAGGGGTGGTCTGGAAACACCATATATTTT
- | many | 13 | TRBJ2-5 | TRBV12-3/TRBV12-4 | CASSPRKGETQYF | TGTGCCAGCAGTCCCCGTAAGGGAGAGACCCAGTACTTC
TRBD1 | few | 18 | TRBJ2-3 | TRBV7-9 | CASSFRTGDLLRTDTQYF | TGTGCCAGCAGCTTCAGGACAGGAGACCTACTCCGCACAGATACGCAGTATTTT
- | few | 13 | TRBJ2-7 | TRBV6-6 | CASSRTATYEQYF | TGTGCCAGCAGTCGGACGGCCACCTACGAGCAGTACTTC
- | many | 14 | TRBJ2-5 | TRBV21-1 | CASSKNRLQETQYF | TGTGCCAGCAGCAAAAACAGGTTACAAGAGACCCAGTACTTC
- | many | 15 | TRBJ2-1 | TRBV7-6 | CASSRRGSSYNEQFF | TGTGCCAGCAGTCGTAGGGGGAGCTCCTACAATGAGCAGTTCTTC
- | many | 15 | TRBJ1-2 | TRBV5-1 | CASRKGGTGNYGYTF | TGCGCCAGCAGAAAAGGCGGGACTGGGAACTATGGCTACACCTTC